Following are 9 T cell receptor beta chains from one sample sequenced in a study of blood T cell repertoires in COVID-19. Clones were read by immunoSEQ multiplex PCR, and TCRdb kept only the in-frame ones, dropping some. The sample has 78,000 or so clones; approximately 88% are singletons. Sequences were obtained from peripheral blood. The receptor source for this set is a woman aged 45-59 years with acute or convalescent COVID-19.

In DNA form, the CDR3 reads TGTGCCAGCAGCTTAGGACAGGAAAACGGGGAGCTGTTTTTT. Its translation is CASSLGQENGELFF. This chain uses TRBV7-3 with TRBJ2-2, with 7 nucleotides matching TRBD1. The V gene's germline CDR1 is SGHTA and CDR2 FQGTGA. V was pared by 2 bases and J by 7 bases, with 4 bases of the junction left unmatched. The CDR3 extends over 14 amino acids.

The gene calls are TRBV27 and TRBJ1-1; D is unresolved. V was cut by 5 bases and J by 6 bases, with 13 bases left in between. The CDR3 has 13 residues. The germline CDR1 and CDR2 sequences are MNHEY and SMNVEV (reference sequence). The CDR3 loop is CASSPFHGAEAFF. In DNA form, the CDR3 reads TGTGCCAGCAGTCCATTCCACGGGGCTGAAGCTTTCTTT.

The chain has TRBV6-5 and TRBJ1-2, with 9 bases matching TRBD1. Germline V CDR1 and CDR2: MNHEY, SVGAGI. Trimming took 6 bases from V and 5 from J; bases not matched to a gene: 4. The CDR3 covers 13 residues. The CDR3 nucleotides are TGTGCCAGCAGGTCCGGGACAGGGTATGGCTACACCTTC. It translates to CASRSGTGYGYTF.

The chain links TRBV2 to TRBJ2-1; 7 bases align to TRBD2. The germline CDR1 and CDR2 sequences are SNHLY and FYNNEI. With V trimmed by 3 bases and J by 6 bases, 8 bases remained unmatched. This CDR3 is 15 amino acids long. This CDR3 reads CASSDSSSGRNEQFF. CDR3 DNA sequence: TGTGCCAGCAGTGATAGTTCTAGCGGACGCAATGAGCAGTTCTTC. The full variable domain, its missing parts supplied by reference TRBV2 and TRBJ2-1, is EPEVTQTPSHQVTQMGQEVILRCVPISNHLYFYWYRQILGQKVEFLVSFYNNEISEKSEIFDDQFSVERPDGSNFTLKIRSTKLEDSAMYFCASSDSSSGRNEQFFGPGTRLTVL.

The V call is TRBV6-6, the J call TRBJ2-7, with TRBD2 identical over 7 bases. The germline CDR1 and CDR2 sequences are MNHNY and SVGAGI (reference sequence). The CDR3 consists of 14 residues. The trim removed 4 bases at V and 2 bases at J, leaving 5 bases unmatched. The CDR3 DNA reads as TGTGCCAGCAGTTTGGAGCGGGGAGCCTACGAGCAGTACTTC. This encodes CASSLERGAYEQYF.

V is TRBV7-9 and J is TRBJ1-5; D unclear. The CDR3 is made up of 15 amino acids. The V end lost 3 bases, the J end lost 1 base, and 10 bases lay between the germline ends. CDR1 is SEHNR and CDR2 is FQNEAQ in the germline V gene (reference sequence). CDR3: CASSLAGGSNQPQHF. The CDR3 nucleotides are TGTGCCAGCAGCTTGGCGGGAGGGAGCAATCAGCCCCAGCATTTT.

The chain combines TRBV6-1 with TRBJ1-1; D is unclear. The CDR3 sequence is 13 residues long. V lost 0 bases and J 1 base, leaving 3 bases between the germline ends. Germline V gene data show CDR1 as MNHNS and CDR2 as SASEGT. DNA for the CDR3: TGTGCCAGCAGTGAAGCCCAGAACACTGAAGCTTTCTTT. The encoded protein is CASSEAQNTEAFF.

The chain uses TRBV18 and TRBJ1-2, with D perhaps TRBD1 (5 bases). The length of the CDR3 is 14 residues. Trimming took 0 bases from V and 2 from J, leaving 7 bases between them. Germline CDR1 KGHSH, CDR2 LQKENI. The CDR3: CASSPPGGNYGYTF. In DNA, the CDR3 is TGTGCCAGCTCACCACCCGGGGGGAACTATGGCTACACCTTC.

This chain joins TRBV11-3 and TRBJ2-5; D ambiguous. V was cut by 1 base and J by 3 bases, with 6 bases left in between. There are 13 residues in the CDR3. The germline gives CDR1 SGHNT, CDR2 YENEEA. CDR3 in DNA: TGTGCCAGCAGCTTAGTGTCAGAAGAGACCCAGTACTTC. Its protein product is CASSLVSEETQYF.